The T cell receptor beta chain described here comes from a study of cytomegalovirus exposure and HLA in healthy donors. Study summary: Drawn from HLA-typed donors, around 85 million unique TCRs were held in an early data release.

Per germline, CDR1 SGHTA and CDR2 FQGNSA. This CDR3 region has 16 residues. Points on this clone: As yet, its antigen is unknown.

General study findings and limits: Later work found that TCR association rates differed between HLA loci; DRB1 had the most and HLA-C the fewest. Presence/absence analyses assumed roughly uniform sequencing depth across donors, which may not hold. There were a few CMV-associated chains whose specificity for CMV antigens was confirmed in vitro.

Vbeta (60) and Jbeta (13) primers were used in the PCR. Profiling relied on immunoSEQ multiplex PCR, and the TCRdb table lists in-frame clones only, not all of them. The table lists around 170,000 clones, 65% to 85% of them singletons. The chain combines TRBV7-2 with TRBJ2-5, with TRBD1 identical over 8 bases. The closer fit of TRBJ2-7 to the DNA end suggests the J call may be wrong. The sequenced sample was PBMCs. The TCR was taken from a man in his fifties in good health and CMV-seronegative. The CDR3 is CASSSTPDRVGYEQYF. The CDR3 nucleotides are TGTGCCAGCAGCTCTACACCGGACAGGGTGGGCTACGAGCAGTACTTC.